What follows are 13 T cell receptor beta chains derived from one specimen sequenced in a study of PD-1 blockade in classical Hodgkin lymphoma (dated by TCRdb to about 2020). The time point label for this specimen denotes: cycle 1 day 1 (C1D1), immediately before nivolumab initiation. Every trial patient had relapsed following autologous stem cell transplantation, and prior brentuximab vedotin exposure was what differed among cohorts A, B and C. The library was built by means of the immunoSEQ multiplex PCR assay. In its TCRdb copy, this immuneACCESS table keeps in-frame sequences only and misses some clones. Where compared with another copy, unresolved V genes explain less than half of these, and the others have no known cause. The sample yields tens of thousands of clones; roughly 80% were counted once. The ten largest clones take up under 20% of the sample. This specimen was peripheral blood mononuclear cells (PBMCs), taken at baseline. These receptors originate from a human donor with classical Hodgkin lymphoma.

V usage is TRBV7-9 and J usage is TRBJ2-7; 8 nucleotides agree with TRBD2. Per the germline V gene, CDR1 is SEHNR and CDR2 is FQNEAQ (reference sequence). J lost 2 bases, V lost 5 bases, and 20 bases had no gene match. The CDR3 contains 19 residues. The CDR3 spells CASSQHNRGLALSPYEQYF. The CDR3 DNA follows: TGTGCCAGCAGCCAACATAACCGCGGACTAGCCTTAAGCCCCTACGAGCAGTACTTC.

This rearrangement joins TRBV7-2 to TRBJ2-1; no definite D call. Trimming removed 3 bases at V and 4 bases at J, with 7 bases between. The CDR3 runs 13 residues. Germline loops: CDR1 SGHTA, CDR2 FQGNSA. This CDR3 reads CASSFPQYNEQFF. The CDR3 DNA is TGTGCCAGCAGCTTCCCACAGTACAATGAGCAGTTCTTC. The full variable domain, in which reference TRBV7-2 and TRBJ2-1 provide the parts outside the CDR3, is GAGVSQSPSNKVTEKGKDVELRCDPISGHTALYWYRQSLGQGLEFLIYFQGNSAPDKSGLPSDRFSAERTGGSVSTLTIQRTQQEDSAVYLCASSFPQYNEQFFGPGTRLTVL.

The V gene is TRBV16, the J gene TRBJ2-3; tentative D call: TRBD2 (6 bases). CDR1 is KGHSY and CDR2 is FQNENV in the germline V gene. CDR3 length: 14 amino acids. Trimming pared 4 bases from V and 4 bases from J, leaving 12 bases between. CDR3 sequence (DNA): TGTGCCAGCAGCCCGGAGGGAGGCGCAGATACGCAGTATTTT. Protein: CASSPEGGADTQYF.

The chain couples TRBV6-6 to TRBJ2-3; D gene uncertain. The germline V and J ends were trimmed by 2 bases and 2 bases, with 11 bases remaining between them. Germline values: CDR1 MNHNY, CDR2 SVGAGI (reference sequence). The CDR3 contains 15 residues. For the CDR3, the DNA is TGTGCCAGCAGTTACGATACCTCCCCCACAGATACGCAGTATTTT. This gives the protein CASSYDTSPTDTQYF.

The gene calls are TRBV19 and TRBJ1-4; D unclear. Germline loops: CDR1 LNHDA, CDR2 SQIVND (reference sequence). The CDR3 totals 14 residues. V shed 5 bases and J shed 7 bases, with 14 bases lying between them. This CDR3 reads CASSARRKTEKLFF. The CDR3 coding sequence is TGTGCCAGTAGTGCCCGGAGGAAAACTGAAAAACTGTTTTTT.

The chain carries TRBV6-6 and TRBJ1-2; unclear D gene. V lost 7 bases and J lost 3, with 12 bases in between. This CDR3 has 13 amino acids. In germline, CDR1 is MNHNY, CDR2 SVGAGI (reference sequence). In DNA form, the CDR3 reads TGTGCCAGCACTTTCGAGGGTGACTATGGCTACACCTTC. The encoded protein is CASTFEGDYGYTF.

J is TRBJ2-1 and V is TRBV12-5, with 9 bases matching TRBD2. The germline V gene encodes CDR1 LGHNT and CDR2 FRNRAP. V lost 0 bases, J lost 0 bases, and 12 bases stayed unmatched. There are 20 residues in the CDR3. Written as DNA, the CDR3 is TGTGCTAGTGGTTTGGTACCCCCGGGTCTAGCGGGGAGCTCCTACAATGAGCAGTTCTTC. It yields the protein CASGLVPPGLAGSSYNEQFF.

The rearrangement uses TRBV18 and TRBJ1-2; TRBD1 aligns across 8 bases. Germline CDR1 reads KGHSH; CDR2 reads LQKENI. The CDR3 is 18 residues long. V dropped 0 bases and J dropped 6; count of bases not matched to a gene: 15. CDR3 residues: CASSPPDREYLALDGYTF. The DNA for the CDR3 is TGTGCCAGCTCACCACCGGACAGGGAATACCTAGCGCTGGATGGCTACACCTTC.

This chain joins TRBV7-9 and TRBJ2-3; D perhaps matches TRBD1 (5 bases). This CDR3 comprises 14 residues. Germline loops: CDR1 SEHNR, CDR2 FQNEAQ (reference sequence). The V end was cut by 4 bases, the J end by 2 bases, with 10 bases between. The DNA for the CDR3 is TGTGCCAGCAGCTCCGGACACCTCACAGATACGCAGTATTTT. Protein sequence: CASSSGHLTDTQYF.

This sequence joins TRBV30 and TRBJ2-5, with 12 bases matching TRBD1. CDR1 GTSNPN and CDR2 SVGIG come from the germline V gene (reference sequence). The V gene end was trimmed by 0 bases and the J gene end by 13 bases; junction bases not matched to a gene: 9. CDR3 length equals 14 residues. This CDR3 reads CAWSVGGQGAPRYF. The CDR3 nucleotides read TGTGCCTGGAGTGTGGGGGGACAGGGGGCTCCCCGGTACTTC.

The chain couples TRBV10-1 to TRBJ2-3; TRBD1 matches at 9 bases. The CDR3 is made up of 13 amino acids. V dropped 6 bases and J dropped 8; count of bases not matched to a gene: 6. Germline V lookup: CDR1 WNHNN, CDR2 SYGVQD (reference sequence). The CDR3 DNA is TGCGCCAGCAGCACCGGGACAGGGCGTACGCAGTATTTT. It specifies CASSTGTGRTQYF.

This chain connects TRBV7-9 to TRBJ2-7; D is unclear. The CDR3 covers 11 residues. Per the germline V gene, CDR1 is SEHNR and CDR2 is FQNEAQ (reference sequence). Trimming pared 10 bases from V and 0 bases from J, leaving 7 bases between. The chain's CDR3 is CATSSSYEQYF. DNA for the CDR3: TGTGCCACCTCCAGCTCCTACGAGCAGTACTTC.

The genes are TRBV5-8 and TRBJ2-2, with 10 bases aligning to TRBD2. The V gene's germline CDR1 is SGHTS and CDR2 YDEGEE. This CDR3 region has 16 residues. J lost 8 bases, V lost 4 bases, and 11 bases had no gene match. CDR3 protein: CASSPESGRAGGELFF. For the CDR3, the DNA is TGTGCCAGCAGCCCGGAGAGCGGGAGGGCCGGAGGGGAGCTGTTTTTT.